A single sample gave rise to the 20 T cell receptor beta chains below, sequenced in a study of cytomegalovirus exposure and HLA in healthy donors. 13 Jbeta primers and 60 Vbeta primers were used for the PCR. Assay used: immunoSEQ multiplex PCR; TCRdb lists only in-frame clones, some missing. The sample records 180,000 or so clones, 60% to 80% being singletons. The sequenced sample consisted of PBMCs. These receptors all come from a man aged 35 to 55 in good health and CMV-seropositive.

Regarding this clone: The conserved phenylalanine or tryptophan normally closing the CDR3 is absent here, so this likely arose from a read error. It is unclear where the CDR3 begins or ends on the DNA, so no DNA is shown, and the CDR3 is as TCRdb lists it. The rearrangement uses TRBV6-5 and TRBJ2-3; the table assigns TRBD2, which was not confirmed against the DNA. Germline V lookup: CDR1 MNHEY, CDR2 SVGAGI. The CDR3 is 12 residues long, counting both termini. The chain's CDR3 is CASSYSETSSGN.

V and J are TRBV6-1 and TRBJ2-5; 7 nucleotides line up with TRBD1. Trimming removed 4 bases from V and 10 bases from J; junction bases left unmatched: 9. In germline, CDR1 is MNHNS, CDR2 SASEGT. The length of the CDR3 is 13 residues. The CDR3 spells CASSAEGGLSQYF. The CDR3 DNA reads TGTGCCAGCAGTGCGGAAGGGGGCCTAAGCCAGTACTTC.

The chain uses TRBV15 and TRBJ2-1; no clear D. The length of the CDR3 is 18 residues. The V and J ends lost 0 bases and 1 base respectively, with 16 bases between them. Germline CDR1 is LNHNV and CDR2 is YYDKDF (reference sequence). CDR3 residues: CATSRDFPRRSSYNEQFF. The CDR3 coding sequence is TGTGCCACCAGCAGAGATTTCCCCCGTCGGAGTTCCTACAATGAGCAGTTCTTC.

The chain uses TRBV25-1 and TRBJ2-5; no clear D. Trimming removed 0 bases at V and 5 bases at J, with 4 bases between. Germline V gene lookup returns CDR1 MGHDK and CDR2 SYGVNS. CDR3 length: 12 residues. The CDR3 spells CASSEYGETQYF. The CDR3 coding sequence is TGTGCCAGCAGTGAATACGGGGAGACCCAGTACTTC.

The chain couples TRBV6-5 to TRBJ2-2; perhaps TRBD2 as D (6 bases). In germline, CDR1 is MNHEY, CDR2 SVGAGI. V was cut by 0 bases and J by 5 bases, with 13 bases left in between. The CDR3 covers 16 residues. The CDR3 sequence is CASSYSGGTGTGELFF. CDR3 in DNA: TGTGCCAGCAGTTACTCTGGCGGGACGGGAACCGGGGAGCTGTTTTTT.

The sample holds a few counts of this clone. CDR3 DNA sequence: TGTGCCAGCAGTGGAGATAATGAAAAACTGTTTTTT. It yields the protein CASSGDNEKLFF. The V gene is TRBV25-1, the J gene TRBJ1-4; D is undetermined. In germline, CDR1 is MGHDK, CDR2 SYGVNS. The CDR3 totals 12 residues. Trimming removed 4 bases at V and 4 bases at J, with 4 bases between.

This clone was observed a single time. The chain recombines TRBV7-9 with TRBJ2-2; perhaps TRBD1 as D (6 bases). CDR3 length equals 19 residues. From germline, CDR1 is SEHNR and CDR2 FQNEAQ (reference sequence). Trimming removed 4 bases from V and 4 bases from J, with 25 bases in between. The CDR3 nucleotides read TGTGCCAGCAGCTCCCCCATCATACAGGGTCCCACGAGCACCGGGGAGCTGTTTTTT. Translation: CASSSPIIQGPTSTGELFF.

The rearrangement links TRBV11-2 to TRBJ2-3; TRBD2 agrees at 9 bases. CDR3 length: 18 residues. Trimming took 5 bases from V and 7 from J; bases not matched to a gene: 19. Germline V CDR1 and CDR2: SGHAT, FQNNGV. CDR3 in DNA: TGTGCCAGCAGCCACATTACCGGGGGTAGCGGGAGCATGCATACGCAGTATTTT. It encodes CASSHITGGSGSMHTQYF. Full variable domain (missing parts from reference TRBV11-2 and TRBJ2-3): EAGVAQSPRYKIIEKRQSVAFWCNPISGHATLYWYQQILGQGPKLLIQFQNNGVVDDSQLPKDRFSAERLKGVDSTLKIQPAKLEDSAVYLCASSHITGGSGSMHTQYFGPGTRLTVL.

This clone came up a few times. This likely came from a read error, as a far larger clone is one base away. The chain carries TRBV5-6 and TRBJ1-2; possibly TRBD1 for D (6 bases). This CDR3 contains 14 residues. V shed 3 bases and J shed 1 base, with 10 bases lying between them. Germline V gives CDR1 SGHDT, CDR2 YYEEEE. CDR3 amino acids: CASSSWTDNYGYTF. The CDR3 bases are TGTGCCAGCAGCTCCTGGACAGATAACTATGGCTACACCTTC.

The rearrangement joins TRBV5-1 to TRBJ2-6; D might be TRBD2 (5 bases). The CDR3 is 17 amino acids. Germline V gene sequence: CDR1 SGHRS, CDR2 YFSETQ. V lost 2 bases to trimming and J lost 1 base, with 13 bases between them. As DNA, the CDR3 is TGCGCCAGCAGCTTAGAGGGTACCGTTTCTGGGGCCAACGTCCTGACTTTC. This codes for CASSLEGTVSGANVLTF.

The gene calls are TRBV6-1 and TRBJ1-5; 8 positions agree with TRBD1. The V gene end was trimmed by 6 bases and the J gene end by 5 bases; junction bases not matched to a gene: 9. The CDR3 runs 15 residues. Looked up from germline, CDR1 is MNHNS and CDR2 is SASEGT. CDR3 DNA: TGTGCCAGCAGAGCAGGACAGGGCAACGATCAGCCCCAGCATTTT. Amino acids: CASRAGQGNDQPQHF.

The chain links TRBV28 to TRBJ1-6; D not resolved. Germline V CDR1 and CDR2: MDHEN, SYDVKM. The CDR3 loop spans 11 amino acids. V gave up 5 bases and J gave up 13 bases, with 9 bases separating them. For the CDR3, the DNA is TGTGCCAGCAGTCCTATGGGCCCCCTCCACTTT. Protein: CASSPMGPLHF.

The chain employs TRBV9 and TRBJ2-7; 8 nucleotides line up with TRBD1. The CDR3 consists of 15 residues. Germline CDR1 reads SGDLS; CDR2 reads YYNGEE. J was trimmed by 5 bases and V by 4 bases; bases with no gene match: 11. CDR3 DNA: TGTGCCAGCAGCCCAACGACAGGGGACCTGGACGAGCAGTACTTC. This gives the protein CASSPTTGDLDEQYF.

This clone was counted once. The V gene is TRBV7-2, the J gene TRBJ2-2, with no clear D. Trimming stripped 0 bases from V and 10 bases from J, with 9 bases between. The CDR3 extends over 13 amino acids. Germline CDR1 and CDR2: SGHTA and FQGNSA. The CDR3 DNA reads TGTGCCAGCAGCTTAGCTCTACCTTCGGAGCTGTTTTTT. Encoded protein: CASSLALPSELFF.

The V and J genes are TRBV7-6 and TRBJ2-7, with 11 bases identical to TRBD2. J was trimmed by 0 bases and V by 5 bases; bases with no gene match: 9. Germline V CDR1 and CDR2: SGHVS, FNYEAQ. The CDR3 has 17 residues. In nucleotides, the CDR3 is TGTGCCAGCAGCCGAACGGGACTAGCGGACCTCTCCTACGAGCAGTACTTC. Translating gives CASSRTGLADLSYEQYF.

The rearrangement links TRBV28 to TRBJ1-4; 11 nucleotides agree with TRBD1. This CDR3 has 14 residues. The V and J ends lost 2 bases and 10 bases, in that order; junction bases with no gene match: 3. Germline CDR1 MDHEN, CDR2 SYDVKM. CDR3 DNA: TGTGCCAGCAGTTTAGGGACAGGGGGAGGAAAACTGTTTTTT. It codes for CASSLGTGGGKLFF.

The chain recombines TRBV25-1 with TRBJ2-3; TRBD2 matches at 7 bases. The V segment lost 1 base and the J segment 5 bases; nucleotides outside the gene matches: 9. Germline CDR1 MGHDK, CDR2 SYGVNS. The length of the CDR3 is 16 residues. The CDR3 reads CASSELVAGVGDTQYF. In DNA, the CDR3 is TGTGCCAGCAGTGAATTGGTGGCGGGAGTAGGAGATACGCAGTATTTT.

This sequence joins TRBV27 and TRBJ2-3, with 8 bases that match TRBD2. Germline CDR1 MNHEY, CDR2 SMNVEV (reference sequence). V dropped 6 bases and J dropped 4; count of bases not matched to a gene: 15. The CDR3 is 17 amino acids. The CDR3 loop is CASRGVAAGESSDTQYF. The CDR3 nucleotides are TGTGCCAGCAGGGGCGTCGCAGCGGGAGAATCATCAGATACGCAGTATTTT.

The rearrangement uses TRBV1 and TRBJ1-2. TRBV1 is designated a pseudogene. The CDR3 loop spans 19 amino acids. The CDR3 sequence: CTSSQGKKGRDSTNYGYTF. As DNA, the CDR3 is TGCACCAGCAGCCAAGGAAAGAAAGGCCGGGACTCCACTAACTATGGCTACACCTTC.

This clone was seen a few times. The V and J genes are TRBV5-4 and TRBJ2-2; TRBD2 might be the D (6 bases). V lost 3 bases and J 3 bases, leaving 9 bases between the germline ends. This CDR3 is 14 amino acids long. Germline CDR1 SGHNT, CDR2 YYREEE (reference sequence). The CDR3 loop is CASSSGLHTGELFF. The CDR3 DNA follows: TGTGCCAGCAGCTCGGGACTTCACACCGGGGAGCTGTTTTTT.